This entry describes one T cell receptor beta chain. This entry belongs to a study of technical replicates of blood from a few donors. Data came from immunoSEQ multiplex PCR; TCRdb stores just in-frame clones and leaves some out. This table holds tens of thousands of clones, about 95% found once. The V gene lost 8 bases and the J gene lost 10 bases, with 18 bases spanning the gap. Germline V gene sequence: CDR1 MNHNS, CDR2 SASEGT. CDR3 size: 13 residues. The source is a human donor in good health. The chain couples TRBV6-1 to TRBJ2-1; D uncertain. Source material: T cells isolated from PBMCs. CDR3 in amino acids: CASLVSPVGEQFF. CDR3 nucleotides: TGTGCCAGCTTGGTAAGCCCAGTGGGCGAGCAGTTCTTC.